What follows are 14 T cell receptor beta chains derived from one specimen sequenced in a study of blood T cell repertoires in COVID-19. Sequencing was performed with immunoSEQ multiplex PCR; in TCRdb, only in-frame clones are kept and a portion is missing. The data show approximately 50,000 clones, 70% to 90% seen once. Sequenced input: peripheral blood. These receptors were obtained from a man aged 60 to 69 with COVID-19, enrolled during active disease.

The chain is built from TRBV9 and TRBJ1-2, with 7 bases lining up with TRBD1. The trim removed 4 bases at V and 4 bases at J, leaving 22 bases unmatched. Germline CDR1 SGDLS, CDR2 YYNGEE. The CDR3 spans 19 residues. CDR3 sequence reads: CASSSRGGQSPSPFYGYTF. CDR3 coding DNA: TGTGCCAGCAGCTCTAGAGGGGGACAGTCACCCTCACCCTTCTATGGCTACACCTTC.

The chain recombines TRBV9 with TRBJ2-3; 7 bases line up with TRBD2. Losses at the gene ends were 4 bases for V and 6 bases for J; bases not matched to a gene: 5. The germline V gene encodes CDR1 SGDLS and CDR2 YYNGEE. The CDR3 is 13 residues long. The CDR3 region is CASSPWGGDTQYF. CDR3 sequence (DNA): TGTGCCAGCAGCCCCTGGGGGGGGGATACGCAGTATTTT.

This clone is a singleton in its sample. The junction departs from germline at one end; a sequencing error may be responsible. The chain joins TRBV12-3 or TRBV12-4 to TRBJ2-7; perhaps TRBD2 as D (5 bases). The CDR3 runs 13 residues. The CDR3 DNA is TGTGCCAGCAGTTTGGCGGGTGGGGTTAGGCTGGTTTTC. Its translation: CASSLAGGVRLVF.

Comment on this clone: The sample holds other DNA sequences that translate to the same CDR3. This chain uses TRBV6-5 with TRBJ2-2, with 7 bases lining up with TRBD1. With 8 bases clipped from V and 0 bases from J, the junction kept 3 bases outside the gene matches. CDR3 length: 14 residues. The germline V gene has CDR1 MNHEY and CDR2 SVGAGI. The CDR3: CASPGTANTGELFF. CDR3 DNA: TGTGCCAGCCCTGGGACAGCGAACACCGGGGAGCTGTTTTTT.

The chain joins TRBV24-1 to TRBJ2-3; TRBD1 aligns across 9 bases. After removal of 3 bases from V and 4 bases from J, the junction contained 1 base not matched to a gene. Germline V gene sequence: CDR1 KGHDR, CDR2 SFDVKD. The CDR3 runs 14 residues. Here the CDR3 DNA reads TGTGCCACCAGTGATACAGGGGGCGCAGATACGCAGTATTTT. The encoded protein is CATSDTGGADTQYF.

The rearrangement links TRBV5-6 to TRBJ1-4; D not resolved. The CDR3 is made up of 14 amino acids. Germline V gene lookup returns CDR1 SGHDT and CDR2 YYEEEE. Trimming took off 1 base at V and 10 bases at J, with 14 bases between the two ends. CDR3 nucleotides: TGTGCCAGCAGCTTGCCCGGGGATTCGGGAAAACTGTTTTTT. Translation: CASSLPGDSGKLFF.

V gene TRBV9 combines with J gene TRBJ2-2; D might be TRBD1 (6 bases). V lost 3 bases to trimming and J lost 5 bases, with 8 bases between them. Per the germline V gene, CDR1 is SGDLS and CDR2 is YYNGEE. This CDR3 contains 13 residues. CDR3 DNA sequence: TGTGCCAGCAGCGATACAGGGACCGGGGAGCTGTTTTTT. As protein: CASSDTGTGELFF.

The chain couples TRBV7-9 to TRBJ2-7; no clear D. This CDR3 is 11 amino acids long. Deletions cut 5 bases from V and 4 bases from J, with 6 bases between. Germline CDR1 is SEHNR and CDR2 is FQNEAQ (reference sequence). CDR3 residues: CASSHAYEQYF. CDR3 coding DNA: TGTGCCAGCAGCCACGCGTACGAGCAGTACTTC.

J is TRBJ2-5 and V is TRBV5-1; a possible D gene is TRBD2 (5 bases). Trimming cost V 0 bases and J 5 bases, with 14 bases left between them. This CDR3 contains 15 residues. CDR1 is SGHRS, CDR2 YFSETQ, per germline. The CDR3 loop reads CASSLEGDYSETQYF. CDR3 DNA sequence: TGCGCCAGCAGCTTGGAAGGTGACTACTCGGAGACCCAGTACTTC.

The chain joins TRBV11-2 to TRBJ2-5; possibly TRBD1 for D (7 bases). There are 15 residues in the CDR3. From germline, CDR1 is SGHAT and CDR2 FQNNGV. Deletions cut 5 bases from V and 5 bases from J, with 18 bases between. The CDR3 sequence is CASSPRSAGGETQYF. CDR3 DNA sequence: TGTGCCAGCAGCCCCCGATCCGCAGGGGGGGAGACCCAGTACTTC.

The gene calls are TRBV3-1 (or the pseudogene TRBV3-2) and TRBJ2-6, with D possibly matching TRBD1 (6 bases). CDR1 and CDR2 from the germline V gene are LGHDT and YNNKEL (reference sequence). V was clipped by 4 bases and J by 0 bases, with 13 bases between them. CDR3 length: 17 residues. The CDR3 region has the DNA TGTGCCAGCAGCCCACAGAGGGGGTTCTCTGGGGCCAACGTCCTGACTTTC. Protein product: CASSPQRGFSGANVLTF.

The chain couples TRBV19 to TRBJ2-4, with D maybe TRBD2 (6 bases). The germline V and J ends were trimmed by 4 bases and 7 bases, with 14 bases remaining between them. The CDR3 contains 14 residues. Germline V gives CDR1 LNHDA, CDR2 SQIVND (reference sequence). This CDR3 reads CASSNPGEANIQYF. In nucleotides, the CDR3 is TGTGCCAGTAGTAACCCCGGGGAGGCGAACATTCAGTACTTC. The variable domain in full, with the rest retrieved from reference TRBV19 and TRBJ2-4, is DGGITQSPKYLFRKEGQNVTLSCEQNLNHDAMYWYRQDPGQGLRLIYYSQIVNDFQKGDIAEGYSVSREKKESFPLTVTSAQKNPTAFYLCASSNPGEANIQYFGAGTRLSVL.

V gene TRBV29-1 combines with J gene TRBJ2-1; no clear D gene. The V gene lost 7 bases and the J gene lost 0 bases, with 13 bases spanning the gap. Per the germline V gene, CDR1 is SQVTM and CDR2 is ANQGSEA. This CDR3 spans 14 amino acids. CDR3 amino acids: CSGTEQSSYNEQFF. In DNA, the CDR3 is TGCAGCGGCACGGAACAGAGCTCCTACAATGAGCAGTTCTTC.

The table lists this clone with a few counts. This rearrangement joins TRBV6-2 or TRBV6-3 to TRBJ1-4; TRBD1 is a possible D gene (6 bases). The CDR3 sequence is 15 residues long. Trimming left V 5 bases short and J 10 bases short, with 20 bases between. CDR1 is MNHEY and CDR2 is SVGEGT in the germline V gene. This CDR3 is CASSASLQGFGKLFF. Here the CDR3 DNA reads TGTGCCAGCAGTGCATCTTTACAGGGTTTCGGAAAACTGTTTTTT.